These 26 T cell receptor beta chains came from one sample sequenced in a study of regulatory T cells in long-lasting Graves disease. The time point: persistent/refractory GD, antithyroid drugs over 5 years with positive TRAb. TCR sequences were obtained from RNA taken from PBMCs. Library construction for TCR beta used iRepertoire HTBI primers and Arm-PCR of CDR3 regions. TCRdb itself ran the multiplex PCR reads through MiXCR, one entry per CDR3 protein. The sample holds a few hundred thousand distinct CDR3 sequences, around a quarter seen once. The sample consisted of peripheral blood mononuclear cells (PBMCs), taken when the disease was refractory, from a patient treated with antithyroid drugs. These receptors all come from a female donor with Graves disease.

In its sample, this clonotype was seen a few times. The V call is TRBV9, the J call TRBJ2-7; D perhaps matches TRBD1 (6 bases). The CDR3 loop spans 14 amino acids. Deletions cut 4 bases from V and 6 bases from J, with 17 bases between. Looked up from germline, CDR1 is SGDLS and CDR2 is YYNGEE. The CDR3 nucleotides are TGTGCCAGCAGCCCTGACAGGTCCCCCTCCGAGCAGTACTTC. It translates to CASSPDRSPSEQYF.

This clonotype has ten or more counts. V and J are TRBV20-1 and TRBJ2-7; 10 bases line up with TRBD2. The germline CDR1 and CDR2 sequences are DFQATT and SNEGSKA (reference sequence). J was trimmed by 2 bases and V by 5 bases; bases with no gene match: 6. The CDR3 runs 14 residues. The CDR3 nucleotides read TGCAGTGCTTGGACTAGCGGACAAACCTACGAGCAGTACTTC. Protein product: CSAWTSGQTYEQYF.

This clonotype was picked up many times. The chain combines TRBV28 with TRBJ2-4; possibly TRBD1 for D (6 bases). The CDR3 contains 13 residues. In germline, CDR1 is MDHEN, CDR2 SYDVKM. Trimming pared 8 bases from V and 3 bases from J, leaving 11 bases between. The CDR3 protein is CASEDRIKNIQYF. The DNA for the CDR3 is TGTGCCAGCGAGGACAGAATCAAAAACATTCAGTACTTC. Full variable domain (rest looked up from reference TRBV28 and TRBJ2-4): DVKVTQSSRYLVKRTGEKVFLECVQDMDHENMFWYRQDPGLGLRLIYFSYDVKMKEKGDIPEGYSVSREKKERFSLILESASTNQTSMYLCASEDRIKNIQYFGAGTRLSVL.

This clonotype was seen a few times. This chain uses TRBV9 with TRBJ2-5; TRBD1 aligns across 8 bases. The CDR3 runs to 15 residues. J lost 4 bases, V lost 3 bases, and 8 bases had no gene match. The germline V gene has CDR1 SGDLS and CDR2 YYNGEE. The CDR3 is CASSAGRGRGETQYF. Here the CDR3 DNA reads TGTGCCAGCAGCGCAGGCAGGGGGCGAGGAGAGACCCAGTACTTC.

The CDR3 protein is CASSYTDRPTDTQYF. In DNA form, the CDR3 reads TGTGCCAGCAGCTATACAGATAGACCGACAGATACGCAGTATTTT. The chain joins TRBV7-2 to TRBJ2-3; D ambiguous. V lost 4 bases and J 3 bases, leaving 14 bases between the germline ends. CDR3 size: 15 residues. In germline, CDR1 is SGHTA, CDR2 FQGNSA.

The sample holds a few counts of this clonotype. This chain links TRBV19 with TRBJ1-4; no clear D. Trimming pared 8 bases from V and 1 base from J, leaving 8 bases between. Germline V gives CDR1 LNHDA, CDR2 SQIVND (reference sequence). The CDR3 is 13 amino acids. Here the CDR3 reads CASQGRTNEKLFF. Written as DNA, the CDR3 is TGTGCCAGTCAAGGCAGAACTAATGAAAAACTGTTTTTT. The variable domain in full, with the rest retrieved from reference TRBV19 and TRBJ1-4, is DGGITQSPKYLFRKEGQNVTLSCEQNLNHDAMYWYRQDPGQGLRLIYYSQIVNDFQKGDIAEGYSVSREKKESFPLTVTSAQKNPTAFYLCASQGRTNEKLFFGSGTQLSVL.

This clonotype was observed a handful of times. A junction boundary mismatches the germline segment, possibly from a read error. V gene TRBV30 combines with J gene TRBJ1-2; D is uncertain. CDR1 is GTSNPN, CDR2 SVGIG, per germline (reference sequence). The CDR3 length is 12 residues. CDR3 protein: CAWSRPSYAYTF. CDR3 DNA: TGTGCCTGGAGCCGGCCGAGCTATGCCTACACCTTC.

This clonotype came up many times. This chain's CDR3 is CASRGQNTEAFF. The CDR3 region has the DNA TGTGCCAGCAGGGGACAGAACACTGAAGCTTTCTTT. The chain combines TRBV2 with TRBJ1-1, with D perhaps TRBD1 (6 bases). The V end was cut by 6 bases, the J end by 1 base, with 6 bases between. CDR3 length: 12 residues. Germline loops: CDR1 SNHLY, CDR2 FYNNEI.

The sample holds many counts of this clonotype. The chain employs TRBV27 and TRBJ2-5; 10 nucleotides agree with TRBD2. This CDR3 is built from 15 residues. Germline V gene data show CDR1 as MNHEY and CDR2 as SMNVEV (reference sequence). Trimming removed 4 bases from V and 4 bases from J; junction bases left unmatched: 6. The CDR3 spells CASSSMLAGVETQYF. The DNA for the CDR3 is TGTGCCAGCAGTTCCATGCTAGCGGGAGTAGAGACCCAGTACTTC.

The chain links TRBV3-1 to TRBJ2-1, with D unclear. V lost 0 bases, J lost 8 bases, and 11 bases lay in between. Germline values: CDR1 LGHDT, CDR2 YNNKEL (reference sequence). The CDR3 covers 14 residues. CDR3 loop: CASSQEMGFDEQFF. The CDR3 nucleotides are TGTGCCAGCAGCCAAGAGATGGGTTTCGATGAGCAGTTCTTC.

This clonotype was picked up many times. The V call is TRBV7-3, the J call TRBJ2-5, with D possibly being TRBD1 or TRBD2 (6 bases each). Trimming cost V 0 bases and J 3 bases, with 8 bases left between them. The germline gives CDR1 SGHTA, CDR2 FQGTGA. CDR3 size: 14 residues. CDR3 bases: TGTGCCAGCAGCTTAACAGGGGGGAAAGAGACCCAGTACTTC. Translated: CASSLTGGKETQYF.

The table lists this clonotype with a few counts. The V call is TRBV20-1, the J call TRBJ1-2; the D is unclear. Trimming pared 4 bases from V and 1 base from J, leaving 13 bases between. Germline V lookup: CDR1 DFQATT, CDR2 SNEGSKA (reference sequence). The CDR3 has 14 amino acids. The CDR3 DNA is TGCAGTGCTACGGCGGATTTTAATAACTATGGCTACACCTTC. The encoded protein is CSATADFNNYGYTF.

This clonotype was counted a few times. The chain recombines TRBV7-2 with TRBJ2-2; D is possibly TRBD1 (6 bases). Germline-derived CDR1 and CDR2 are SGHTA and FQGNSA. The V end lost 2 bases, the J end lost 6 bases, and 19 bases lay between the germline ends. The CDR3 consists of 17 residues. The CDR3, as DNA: TGTGCCAGCAGCTTACATCCCACAGGGTTTAATCCCGGGGAGCTGTTTTTT. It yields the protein CASSLHPTGFNPGELFF.

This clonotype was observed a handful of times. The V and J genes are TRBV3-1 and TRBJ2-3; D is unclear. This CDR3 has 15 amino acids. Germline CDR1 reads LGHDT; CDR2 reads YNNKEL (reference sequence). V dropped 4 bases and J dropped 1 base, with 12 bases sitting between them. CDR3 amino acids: CASSRIRAGTDTQYF. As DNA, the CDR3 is TGTGCCAGCAGCCGGATTAGGGCGGGCACAGATACGCAGTATTTT.

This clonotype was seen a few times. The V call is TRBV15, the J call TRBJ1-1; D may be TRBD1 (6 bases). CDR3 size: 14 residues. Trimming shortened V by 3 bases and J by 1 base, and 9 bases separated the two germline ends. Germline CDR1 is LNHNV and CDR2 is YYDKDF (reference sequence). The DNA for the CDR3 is TGTGCCACCAGCAGTGGACAGCCGAACACTGAAGCTTTCTTT. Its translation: CATSSGQPNTEAFF.

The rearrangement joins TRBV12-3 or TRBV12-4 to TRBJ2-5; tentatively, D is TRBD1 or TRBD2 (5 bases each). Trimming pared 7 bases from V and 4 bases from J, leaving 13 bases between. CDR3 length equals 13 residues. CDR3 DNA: TGTGCCAGCACGAGGGGTTGGTTAGAGACCCAGTACTTC. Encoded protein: CASTRGWLETQYF.

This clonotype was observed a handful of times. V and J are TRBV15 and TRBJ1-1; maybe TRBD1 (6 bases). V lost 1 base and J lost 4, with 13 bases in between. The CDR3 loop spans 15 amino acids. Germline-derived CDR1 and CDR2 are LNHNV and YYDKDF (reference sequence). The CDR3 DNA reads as TGTGCCACCAGCAGAGCCTGGACAGTCGGCACTGAAGCTTTCTTT. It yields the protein CATSRAWTVGTEAFF. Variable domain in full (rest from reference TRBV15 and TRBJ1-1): DAMVIQNPRYQVTQFGKPVTLSCSQTLNHNVMYWYQQKSSQAPKLLFHYYDKDFNNEADTPDNFQSRRPNTSFCFLDIRSPGLGDTAMYLCATSRAWTVGTEAFFGQGTRLTVV.

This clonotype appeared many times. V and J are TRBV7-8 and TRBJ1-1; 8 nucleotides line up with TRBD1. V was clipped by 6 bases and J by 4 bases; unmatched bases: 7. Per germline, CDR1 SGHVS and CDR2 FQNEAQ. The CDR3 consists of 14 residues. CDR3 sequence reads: CASRRATGGTEAFF. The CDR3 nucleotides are TGTGCCAGCAGGCGTGCTACAGGGGGCACTGAAGCTTTCTTT.

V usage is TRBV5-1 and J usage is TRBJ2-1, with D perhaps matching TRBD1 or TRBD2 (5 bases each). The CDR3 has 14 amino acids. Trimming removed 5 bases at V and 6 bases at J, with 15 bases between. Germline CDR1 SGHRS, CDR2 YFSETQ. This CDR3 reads CASRSPGRGNEQFF. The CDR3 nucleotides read TGCGCCAGCAGGAGTCCGGGAAGGGGCAATGAGCAGTTCTTC.

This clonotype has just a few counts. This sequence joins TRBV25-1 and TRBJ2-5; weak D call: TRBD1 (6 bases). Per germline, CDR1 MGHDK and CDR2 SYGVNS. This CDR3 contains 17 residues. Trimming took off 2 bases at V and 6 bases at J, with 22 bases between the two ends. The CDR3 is CASSEGGTWGRGKTQYF. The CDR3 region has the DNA TGTGCCAGCAGTGAAGGGGGCACGTGGGGGCGCGGAAAGACCCAGTACTTC. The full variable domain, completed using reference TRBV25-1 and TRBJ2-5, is EADIYQTPRYLVIGTGKKITLECSQTMGHDKMYWYQQDPGMELHLIHYSYGVNSTEKGDLSSESTVSRIRTEHFPLTLESARPSHTSQYLCASSEGGTWGRGKTQYFGPGTRLLVL.

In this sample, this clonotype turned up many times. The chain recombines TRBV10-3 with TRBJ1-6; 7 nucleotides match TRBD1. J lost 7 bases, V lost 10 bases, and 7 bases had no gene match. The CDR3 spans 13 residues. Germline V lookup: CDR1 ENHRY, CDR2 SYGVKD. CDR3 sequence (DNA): TGTGCCACCAACGACAGGGAAAATTCACCCCTCCACTTT. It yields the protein CATNDRENSPLHF.

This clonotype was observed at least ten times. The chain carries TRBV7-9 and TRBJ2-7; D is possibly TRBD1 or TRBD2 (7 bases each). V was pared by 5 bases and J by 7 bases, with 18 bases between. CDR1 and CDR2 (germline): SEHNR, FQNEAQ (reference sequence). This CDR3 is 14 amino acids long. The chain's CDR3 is CASSPGEGAREQYF. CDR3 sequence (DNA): TGTGCCAGCAGCCCGGGGGAGGGGGCGCGAGAGCAGTACTTC.

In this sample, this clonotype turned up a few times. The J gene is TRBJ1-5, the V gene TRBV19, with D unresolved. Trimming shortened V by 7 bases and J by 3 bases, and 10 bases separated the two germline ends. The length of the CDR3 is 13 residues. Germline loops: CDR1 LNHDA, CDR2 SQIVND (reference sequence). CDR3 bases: TGTGCCAGTACCTGGGCGGTCAATCAGCCCCAGCATTTT. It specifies CASTWAVNQPQHF. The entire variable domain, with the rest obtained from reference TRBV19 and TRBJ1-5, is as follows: DGGITQSPKYLFRKEGQNVTLSCEQNLNHDAMYWYRQDPGQGLRLIYYSQIVNDFQKGDIAEGYSVSREKKESFPLTVTSAQKNPTAFYLCASTWAVNQPQHFGDGTRLSIL.

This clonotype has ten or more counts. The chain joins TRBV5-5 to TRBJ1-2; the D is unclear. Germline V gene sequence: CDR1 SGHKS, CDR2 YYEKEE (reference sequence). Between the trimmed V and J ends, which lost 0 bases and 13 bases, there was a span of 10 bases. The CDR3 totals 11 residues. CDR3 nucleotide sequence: TGTGCCAGCAGCTTGGAGGGTAGGCGCACCTTC. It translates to CASSLEGRRTF.

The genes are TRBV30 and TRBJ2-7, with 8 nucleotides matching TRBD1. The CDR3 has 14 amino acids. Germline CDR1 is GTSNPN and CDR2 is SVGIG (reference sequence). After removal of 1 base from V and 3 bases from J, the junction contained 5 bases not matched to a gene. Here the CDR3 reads CAWSEQGGLYEQYF. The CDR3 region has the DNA TGTGCCTGGAGTGAACAGGGGGGCCTCTACGAGCAGTACTTC.

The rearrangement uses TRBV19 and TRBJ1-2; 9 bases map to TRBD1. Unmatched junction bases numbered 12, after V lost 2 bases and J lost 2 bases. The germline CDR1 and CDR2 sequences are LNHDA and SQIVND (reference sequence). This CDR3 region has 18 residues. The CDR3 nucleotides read TGTGCCAGTAGTATAAACCTATGGACAGGGGCTACGAACTATGGCTACACCTTC. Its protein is CASSINLWTGATNYGYTF.